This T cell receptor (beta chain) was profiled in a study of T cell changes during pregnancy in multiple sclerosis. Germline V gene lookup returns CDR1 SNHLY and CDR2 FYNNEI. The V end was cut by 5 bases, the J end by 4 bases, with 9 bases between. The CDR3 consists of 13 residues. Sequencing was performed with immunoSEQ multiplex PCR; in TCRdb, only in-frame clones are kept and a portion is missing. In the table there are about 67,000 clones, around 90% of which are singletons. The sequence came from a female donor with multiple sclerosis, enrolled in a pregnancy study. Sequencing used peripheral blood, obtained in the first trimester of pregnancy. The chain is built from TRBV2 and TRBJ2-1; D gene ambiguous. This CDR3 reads CASSTRSYNEQFF. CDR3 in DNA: TGTGCCAGCAGTACTCGCTCATACAATGAGCAGTTCTTC.